This T cell receptor (beta chain) was observed in a study of cytomegalovirus exposure and HLA in healthy donors. Study outcomes and limitations: A missense DCLRE1C variant was associated with V- and J-gene trimming of TCR beta chains in a later analysis, and an independent cohort replicated the association. According to the study, 150 to 200 TCR beta chains were cytomegalovirus-associated. HLA restriction was apparent for most CMV-associated TCR beta chains in a later analysis.

13 Jbeta primers and 60 Vbeta primers were used for the PCR. Assay: immunoSEQ multiplex PCR; the TCRdb copy retains only in-frame clones and omits some. Of about 190,000 clones in the sample, about 81% were seen once. In the case of this clone: Its antigen remains unidentified.

Germline assignment: CDR1 MNHEY and CDR2 SMNVEV (reference sequence). This CDR3 contains 15 residues. V gave up 3 bases and J gave up 5 bases; unmatched junction bases: 7. What was sequenced was PBMCs. This receptor was identified in a woman aged 25 to 39 in good health and CMV-seronegative. V gene TRBV27 combines with J gene TRBJ2-1, with TRBD1 matching over 7 bases. The CDR3 loop is CASSLFRGLNNEQFF. For the CDR3, the DNA is TGTGCCAGCAGTTTGTTCAGGGGGTTGAACAATGAGCAGTTCTTC.